The rows below give T cell receptor beta chains drawn from one sample of a study of T cell changes during pregnancy in multiple sclerosis. This table comes from immunoSEQ multiplex PCR, and its TCRdb copy is limited to in-frame clones, with some not included. The table has fewer than 30,000 clones, more than 75% seen once. This specimen was CD8+ T cells from peripheral blood mononuclear cells, taken in the third trimester of pregnancy. All receptors derive from a female donor in good health, enrolled as a control in a pregnancy study. The CDR3 runs from the conserved cysteine through the conserved F or W. D genes are given only for firm matches. Only some rows state a clone size, as once, few, many or a class for expanded clones.

d_call	v_call	clone_size	j_call	cdr3_nt	cdr3_aa
TRBD2	TRBV14	NA	TRBJ2-7	TGTGCCAGCAGCCACCCCCCTAGCGGGACCTACTACGAGCAGTACTTC	CASSHPPSGTYYEQYF
TRBD2	TRBV10-3	NA	TRBJ2-3	TGTGCCATCAGTGAACCGGGGACTACCGCTAGCACAGATACGCAGTATTTT	CAISEPGTTASTDTQYF
NA	TRBV7-2	NA	TRBJ2-2	TGTGCCAGCAGCTTGGTGGGAGAGGGGGCCGGGGAGCTGTTTTTT	CASSLVGEGAGELFF
TRBD2	TRBV7-2	NA	TRBJ2-3	TGTGCCAGCAGCTCCACTAGCGGGAGGGGTACGCAGTATTTT	CASSSTSGRGTQYF
TRBD1	TRBV29-1	NA	TRBJ1-1	TGCAGCGTTCGACAGGGGGCTTTCCCTGAAGCTTTCTTT	CSVRQGAFPEAFF
NA	TRBV6-1	NA	TRBJ1-1	TGTGCCAGCAGTGACAGGATGAACACTGAAGCTTTCTTT	CASSDRMNTEAFF
NA	TRBV14	NA	TRBJ2-7	TGTGCCAGCAGCCGGGGAAGGGTAGAGGGCCGAGACGAGCAGTACTTC	CASSRGRVEGRDEQYF
TRBD1	TRBV19	medium-sized	TRBJ2-7	TGTGCCAGTAGTATTTCAGGACAGGGGGCATCCTACGAGCAGTACTTC	CASSISGQGASYEQYF
TRBD2	TRBV6-4	NA	TRBJ2-1	TGTGCCAGCAGTGAGACTAGCGGGGGGGTCGAGGAGCAGTTCTTC	CASSETSGGVEEQFF
NA	TRBV6-1	NA	TRBJ2-3	TGTGCCAGCAGTGAAGAGGCAGGAAAGGCAGATACGCAGTATTTT	CASSEEAGKADTQYF
TRBD2	TRBV4-2	NA	TRBJ2-3	TGTGCCAGCAGCCCGCGACTAGCGGGCACAGATACGCAGTATTTT	CASSPRLAGTDTQYF
TRBD1	TRBV7-9	NA	TRBJ2-7	TGTGCCAGCAGCAACAGGGGGAGCGCCTACGAGCAGTACTTC	CASSNRGSAYEQYF
TRBD1	TRBV10-3	NA	TRBJ1-1	TGTGCCATCAGTGAGTCGACAGGGGGTAACACTGAAGCTTTCTTT	CAISESTGGNTEAFF
NA	TRBV7-3	NA	TRBJ2-7	TGTGCCAGCAGCTTACTTGGGGCCGCCGAGCAGTACTTC	CASSLLGAAEQYF
NA	TRBV5-1	NA	TRBJ2-2	TGCGCCAGCAGCTTGGCCGGGGGAGCGAACACCGGGGAGCTGTTTTTT	CASSLAGGANTGELFF
NA	TRBV6-1	few	TRBJ1-6	TGTGCCAGCAGTGAAGCAGACGATCGCGGTTCACCCCTCCACTTT	CASSEADDRGSPLHF
NA	TRBV15	medium-sized	TRBJ2-2	TGTGCCACCAGCAGAGGGGAGGAACACACCGGGGAGCTGTTTTTT	CATSRGEEHTGELFF
NA	TRBV28	NA	TRBJ1-2	TGTGCCAGCAGTTTACGGGGGGTTCTTTCTGGCTACACCTTC	CASSLRGVLSGYTF
NA	TRBV19	once	TRBJ2-7	TGTGCCAGTAGTATGGGCCGGGGAAGCCTCTACGAGCAGTACTTC	CASSMGRGSLYEQYF
NA	TRBV19	NA	TRBJ1-2	TGTGCCAGTAACAGAGAACCCTATGGCTACACCTTC	CASNREPYGYTF
NA	TRBV19	NA	TRBJ2-1	TGTGCCAGTAGTTCCCCTCTAGGGCAGTTCTTC	CASSSPLGQFF
TRBD1	TRBV6-1	NA	TRBJ2-2	TGTGCCGGCGGGACAGGGGACACCGGGGAGCTGTTTTTT	CAGGTGDTGELFF
NA	TRBV6-9	NA	TRBJ1-3	TGTGCCAGCAGTTCGACGTGGCTGGGCATTGGGCTTGAGGGAAACACCATATATTTT	CASSSTWLGIGLEGNTIYF
TRBD1	TRBV2	few	TRBJ2-7	TGTGCCAGCAGGGGACAGCGATATTCCTACGAGCAGTACTTC	CASRGQRYSYEQYF
NA	TRBV7-9	NA	TRBJ2-1	TGTGCCAGCACCAACAGTGAAAGCTCCTACAATGAGCAGTTCTTC	CASTNSESSYNEQFF
NA	TRBV13	NA	TRBJ1-2	TGTGCCAGCAGCTTGGGAGGGAACTATGGCTACACCTTC	CASSLGGNYGYTF
NA	TRBV27	NA	TRBJ1-6	TGTGCCAGCAGTTTATCGGCAGGAACCTTTTCACCCCTCCACTTT	CASSLSAGTFSPLHF
NA	TRBV27	once	TRBJ1-5	TGTGCCAGCAGTCGAACCGGGACGGACTATTATAGCAATCAGCCCCAGCATTTT	CASSRTGTDYYSNQPQHF
TRBD2	TRBV19	NA	TRBJ2-7	TGTGCCAGTAGTTGGCGGGGGTTCAACGAGCAGTACTTC	CASSWRGFNEQYF